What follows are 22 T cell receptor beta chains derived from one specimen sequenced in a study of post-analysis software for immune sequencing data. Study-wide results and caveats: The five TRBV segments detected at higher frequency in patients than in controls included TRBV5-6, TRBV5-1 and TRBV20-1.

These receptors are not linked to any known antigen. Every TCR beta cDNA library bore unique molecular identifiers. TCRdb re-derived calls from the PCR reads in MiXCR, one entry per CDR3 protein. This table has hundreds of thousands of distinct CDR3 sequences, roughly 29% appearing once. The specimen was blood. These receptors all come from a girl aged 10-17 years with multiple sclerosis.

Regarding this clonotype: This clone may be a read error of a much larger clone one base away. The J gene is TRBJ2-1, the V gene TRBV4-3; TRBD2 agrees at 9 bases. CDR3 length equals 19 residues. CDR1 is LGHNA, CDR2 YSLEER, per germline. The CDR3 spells CASSQHHAAGGTLYDERFF. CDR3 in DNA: TGCGCCAGCAGCCAACACCACGCGGCGGGGGGGACGTTGTATGATGAGCGGTTCTTC.

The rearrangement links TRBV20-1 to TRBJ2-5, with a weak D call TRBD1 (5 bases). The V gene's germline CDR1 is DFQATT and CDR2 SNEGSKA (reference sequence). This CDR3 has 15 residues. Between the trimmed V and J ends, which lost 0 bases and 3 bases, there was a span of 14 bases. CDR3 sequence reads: CSARDVGARKETQYF. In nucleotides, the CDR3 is TGCAGTGCTAGAGATGTAGGGGCTCGCAAAGAGACCCAGTACTTC.

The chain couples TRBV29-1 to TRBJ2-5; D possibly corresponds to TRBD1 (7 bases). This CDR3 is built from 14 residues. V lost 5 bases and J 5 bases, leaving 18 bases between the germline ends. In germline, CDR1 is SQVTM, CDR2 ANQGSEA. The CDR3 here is CSVPNRRGQETQYF. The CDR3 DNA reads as TGCAGCGTTCCCAATCGGAGGGGGCAGGAGACCCAGTACTTC.

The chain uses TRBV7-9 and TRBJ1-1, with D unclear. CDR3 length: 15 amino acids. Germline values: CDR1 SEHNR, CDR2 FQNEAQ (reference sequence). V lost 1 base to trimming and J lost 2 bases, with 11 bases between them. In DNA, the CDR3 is TGTGCCAGCAGCTTAGTTTCTGGGTTAAACACTGAAGCTTTCTTT. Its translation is CASSLVSGLNTEAFF.

CDR3 in DNA: TGTGCCAGCAGTCTAAGGGGCAACCACAATGAGCAGTTCTTC. Translation: CASSLRGNHNEQFF. The chain links TRBV6-5 to TRBJ2-1; TRBD1 is a possible D gene (5 bases). Germline CDR1 is MNHEY and CDR2 is SVGAGI. V was trimmed by 5 bases and J by 5 bases, leaving 13 bases between them. This CDR3 spans 14 amino acids.

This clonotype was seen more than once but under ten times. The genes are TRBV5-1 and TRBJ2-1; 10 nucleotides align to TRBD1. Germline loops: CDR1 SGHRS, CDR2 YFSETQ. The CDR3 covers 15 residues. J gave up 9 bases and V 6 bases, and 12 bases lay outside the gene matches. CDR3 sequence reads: CASKERDRGYGEQFF. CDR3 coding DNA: TGCGCCAGCAAGGAACGGGACAGGGGTTACGGTGAGCAGTTCTTC. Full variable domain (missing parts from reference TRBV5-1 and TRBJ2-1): KAGVTQTPRYLIKTRGQQVTLSCSPISGHRSVSWYQQTPGQGLQFLFEYFSETQRNKGNFPGRFSGRQFSNSRSEMNVSTLELGDSALYLCASKERDRGYGEQFFGPGTRLTVL.

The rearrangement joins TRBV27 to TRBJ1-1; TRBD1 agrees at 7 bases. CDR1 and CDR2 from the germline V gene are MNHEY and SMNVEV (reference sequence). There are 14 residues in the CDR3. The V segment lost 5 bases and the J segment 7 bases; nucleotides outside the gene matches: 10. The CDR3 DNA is TGTGCCAGCAGTCTGCGGGACAGCTGGGATGAAGCTTTCTTT. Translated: CASSLRDSWDEAFF.

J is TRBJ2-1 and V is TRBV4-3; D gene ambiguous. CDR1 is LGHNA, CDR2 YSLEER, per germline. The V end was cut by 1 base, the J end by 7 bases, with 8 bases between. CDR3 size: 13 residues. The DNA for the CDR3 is TGCGCCAGCAGCCAAGTTGGCGGAAATGAGCAGTTCTTC. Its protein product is CASSQVGGNEQFF.

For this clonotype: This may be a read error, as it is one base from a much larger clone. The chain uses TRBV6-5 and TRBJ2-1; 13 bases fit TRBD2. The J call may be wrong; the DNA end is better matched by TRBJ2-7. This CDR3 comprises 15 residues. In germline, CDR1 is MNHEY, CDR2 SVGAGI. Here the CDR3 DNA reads TGTGCCAACCGGGGAGGACTAGCGGGAGAAGATGAGCAGTACTTC. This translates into CANRGGLAGEDEQYF.

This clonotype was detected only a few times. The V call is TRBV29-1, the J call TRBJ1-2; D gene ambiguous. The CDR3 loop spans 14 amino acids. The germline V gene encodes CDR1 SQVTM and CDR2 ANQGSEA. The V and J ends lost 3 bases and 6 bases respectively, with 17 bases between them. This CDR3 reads CSVDWGVRLDGYTF. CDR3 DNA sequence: TGCAGCGTTGATTGGGGTGTCAGGCTTGATGGCTACACCTTC. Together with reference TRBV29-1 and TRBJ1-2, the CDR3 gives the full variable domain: SAVISQKPSRDICQRGTSLTIQCQVDSQVTMMFWYRQQPGQSLTLIATANQGSEATYESGFVIDKFPISRPNLTFSTLTVSNMSPEDSSIYLCSVDWGVRLDGYTFGSGTRLTVV.

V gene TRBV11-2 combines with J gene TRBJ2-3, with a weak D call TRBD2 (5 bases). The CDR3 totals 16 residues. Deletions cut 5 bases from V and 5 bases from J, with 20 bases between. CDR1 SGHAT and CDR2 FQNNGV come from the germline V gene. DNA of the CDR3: TGTGCCAGCAGCCCCCGGGTTACGGGATATGGAGATACGCAGTATTTT. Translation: CASSPRVTGYGDTQYF.

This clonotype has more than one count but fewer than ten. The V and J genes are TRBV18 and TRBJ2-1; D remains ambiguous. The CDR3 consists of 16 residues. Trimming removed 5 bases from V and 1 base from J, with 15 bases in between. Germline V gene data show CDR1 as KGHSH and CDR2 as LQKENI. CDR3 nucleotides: TGTGCCAGCTCAAAAGGGAACTTGGGGTCCTACAATGAGCAGTTCTTC. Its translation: CASSKGNLGSYNEQFF.

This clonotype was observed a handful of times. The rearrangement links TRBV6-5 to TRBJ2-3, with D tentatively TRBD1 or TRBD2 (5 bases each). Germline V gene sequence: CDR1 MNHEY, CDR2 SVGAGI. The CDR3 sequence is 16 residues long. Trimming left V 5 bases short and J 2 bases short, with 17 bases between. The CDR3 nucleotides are TGTGCCAGCAGTCGGGACGGCCTATACATCACAGATACGCAGTATTTT. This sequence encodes CASSRDGLYITDTQYF.

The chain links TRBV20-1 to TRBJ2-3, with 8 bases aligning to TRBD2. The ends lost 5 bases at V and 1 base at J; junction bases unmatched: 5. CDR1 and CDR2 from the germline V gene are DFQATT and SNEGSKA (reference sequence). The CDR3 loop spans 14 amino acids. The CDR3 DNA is TGCAGTGCTGTCCGCGGGGGGCGCACAGATACGCAGTATTTT. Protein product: CSAVRGGRTDTQYF.

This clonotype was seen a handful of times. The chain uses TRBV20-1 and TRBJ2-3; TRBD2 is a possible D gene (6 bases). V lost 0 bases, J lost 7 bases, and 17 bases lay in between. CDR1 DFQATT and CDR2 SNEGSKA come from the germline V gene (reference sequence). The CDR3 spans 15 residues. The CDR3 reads CSAREAPLGGNTQYF. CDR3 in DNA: TGCAGTGCTAGAGAGGCCCCATTAGGCGGGAATACGCAGTATTTT.

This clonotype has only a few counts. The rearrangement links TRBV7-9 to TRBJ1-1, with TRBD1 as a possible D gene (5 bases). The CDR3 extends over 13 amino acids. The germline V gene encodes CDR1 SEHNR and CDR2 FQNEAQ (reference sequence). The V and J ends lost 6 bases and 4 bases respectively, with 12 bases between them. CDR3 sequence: CASRLPGATEAFF. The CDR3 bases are TGTGCCAGCAGGCTCCCCGGGGCCACTGAAGCTTTCTTT.

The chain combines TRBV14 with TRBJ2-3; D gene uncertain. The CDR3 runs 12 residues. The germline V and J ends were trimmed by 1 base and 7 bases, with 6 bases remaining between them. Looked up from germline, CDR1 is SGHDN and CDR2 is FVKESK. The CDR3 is CASSQVVYTQYF. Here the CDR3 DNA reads TGTGCCAGCAGCCAAGTCGTTTATACGCAGTATTTT. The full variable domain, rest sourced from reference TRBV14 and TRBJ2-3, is EAGVTQFPSHSVIEKGQTVTLRCDPISGHDNLYWYRRVMGKEIKFLLHFVKESKQDESGMPNNRFLAERTGGTYSTLKVQPAELEDSGVYFCASSQVVYTQYFGPGTRLTVL.

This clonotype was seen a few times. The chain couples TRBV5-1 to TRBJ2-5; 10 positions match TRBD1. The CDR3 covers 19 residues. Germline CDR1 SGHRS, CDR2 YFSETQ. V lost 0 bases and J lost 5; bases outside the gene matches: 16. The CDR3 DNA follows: TGCGCCAGCAGCTTGGTCCTCGGACAGGGGGGTGTTTCCTGGGAGACCCAGTACTTC. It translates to CASSLVLGQGGVSWETQYF.

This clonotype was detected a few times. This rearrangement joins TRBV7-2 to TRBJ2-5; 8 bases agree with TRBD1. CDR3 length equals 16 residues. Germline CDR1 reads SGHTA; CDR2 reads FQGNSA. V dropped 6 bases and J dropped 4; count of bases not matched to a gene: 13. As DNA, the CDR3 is TGTGCCAGCAGAGAAGGGGGCAGGGGGCGCGGAGAGACCCAGTACTTC. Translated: CASREGGRGRGETQYF.

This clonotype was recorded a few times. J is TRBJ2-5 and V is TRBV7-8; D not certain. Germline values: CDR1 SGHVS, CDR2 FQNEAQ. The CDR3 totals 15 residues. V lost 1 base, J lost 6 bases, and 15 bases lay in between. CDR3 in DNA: TGTGCCAGCAGCTTAGGTTCGGCAGAGAGGAAGACCCAGTACTTC. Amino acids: CASSLGSAERKTQYF.

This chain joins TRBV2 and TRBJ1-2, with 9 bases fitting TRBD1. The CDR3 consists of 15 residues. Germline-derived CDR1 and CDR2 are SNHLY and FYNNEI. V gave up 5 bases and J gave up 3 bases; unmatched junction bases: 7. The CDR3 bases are TGTGCCAGCAGTCGAACAGGGGGCGCGGACTATGGCTACACCTTC. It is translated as CASSRTGGADYGYTF. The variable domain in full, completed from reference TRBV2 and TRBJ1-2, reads EPEVTQTPSHQVTQMGQEVILRCVPISNHLYFYWYRQILGQKVEFLVSFYNNEISEKSEIFDDQFSVERPDGSNFTLKIRSTKLEDSAMYFCASSRTGGADYGYTFGSGTRLTVV.

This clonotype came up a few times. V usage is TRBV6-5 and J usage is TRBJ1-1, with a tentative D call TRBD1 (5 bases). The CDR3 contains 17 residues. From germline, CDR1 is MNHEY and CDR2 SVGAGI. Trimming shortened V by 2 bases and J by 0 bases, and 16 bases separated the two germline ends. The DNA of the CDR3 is TGTGCCAGCAGTTACCCGAAAAAGGGGACCGTGAACACTGAAGCTTTCTTT. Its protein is CASSYPKKGTVNTEAFF.